This T cell receptor beta chain stems from a study of early T cells in non-severe SARS-CoV-2 infection. Study summary: From unsorted whole blood, bulk RNA was sequenced, and the chains remained unpaired.

The TCR library protocol attached unique molecular identifiers to the individual cDNA molecules. TCRdb re-called the 5' RACE reads through MiXCR, storing one row per CDR3 protein. This repertoire shows about 48,000 distinct CDR3 sequences, around 10% found once; its top ten account for roughly 8.3%. The germline V gene encodes CDR1 SNHLY and CDR2 FYNNEI. With 3 bases removed from V and 2 bases from J, the gap between germline ends came to 11 bases. The CDR3 runs to 15 residues. The chain joins TRBV2 to TRBJ2-1; D is possibly TRBD2 (5 bases). The sequenced material came from whole blood. This TCR derives from an adult who was a healthcare worker with PCR-confirmed SARS-CoV-2 infection or an uninfected control (not recorded which). CDR3 loop: CASSEKRLAYNEQFF. The DNA for the CDR3 is TGTGCCAGCAGTGAGAAGCGGTTAGCCTACAATGAGCAGTTCTTC.